These 12 T cell receptor beta chains were sequenced from one sample in a study of T-cell memory formation after mild COVID-19. MiXCR was run by TCRdb on the 5' RACE reads, yielding one entry per CDR3 protein. The sample holds under 300,000 distinct CDR3 sequences, approximately 19% seen once. Sequencing input: PBMCs or a T cell subset sorted from them (not recorded which). Receptors originate from a man aged 18-30 years who had mild COVID-19 (a few samples of this study predate the infection). Cell type and time point are not known.

The chain couples TRBV15 to TRBJ2-1, with TRBD1 identical over 8 bases. Per the germline V gene, CDR1 is LNHNV and CDR2 is YYDKDF (reference sequence). The CDR3 extends over 15 amino acids. V was clipped by 3 bases and J by 2 bases; unmatched bases: 3. The CDR3 region is CATSRVQGAYNEQFF. In DNA form, the CDR3 reads TGTGCCACCAGCAGGGTACAGGGGGCCTACAATGAGCAGTTCTTC. The full variable domain, rest sourced from reference TRBV15 and TRBJ2-1, is DAMVIQNPRYQVTQFGKPVTLSCSQTLNHNVMYWYQQKSSQAPKLLFHYYDKDFNNEADTPDNFQSRRPNTSFCFLDIRSPGLGDTAMYLCATSRVQGAYNEQFFGPGTRLTVL.

The CDR3 sequence is CASSFLSPGGELFF. The DNA for the CDR3 is TGTGCCAGCAGTTTTCTATCCCCGGGCGGGGAGCTGTTTTTT. The rearrangement uses TRBV27 and TRBJ2-2; no clear D gene. Germline V gene data show CDR1 as MNHEY and CDR2 as SMNVEV (reference sequence). V was cut by 3 bases and J by 7 bases, with 12 bases left in between. The CDR3 is made up of 14 amino acids.

This clonotype occurred a few times. This chain joins TRBV5-1 and TRBJ2-7; D gene unclear. Germline V gene lookup returns CDR1 SGHRS and CDR2 YFSETQ. CDR3 length equals 16 residues. V lost 0 bases, J lost 0 bases, and 13 bases lay in between. CDR3 sequence: CASSLAGPDISYEQYV. The CDR3 nucleotides read TGCGCCAGCAGCTTGGCCGGACCGGATATCTCCTACGAGCAGTACGTC.

This clonotype has more than one count but fewer than ten. CDR3 sequence: CASRFHPGVLNQPQHF. The CDR3 DNA follows: TGTGCCAGCAGATTCCACCCGGGGGTTCTCAATCAGCCCCAGCATTTT. J is TRBJ1-5 and V is TRBV28, with a possible D match to TRBD1 (5 bases). CDR3 length: 16 residues. Trimming removed 6 bases from V and 3 bases from J, with 18 bases in between. The germline V gene has CDR1 MDHEN and CDR2 SYDVKM.

V gene TRBV27 combines with J gene TRBJ2-7; TRBD1 agrees at 9 bases. The CDR3 has 14 amino acids. After removal of 6 bases from V and 3 bases from J, the junction contained 6 bases not matched to a gene. Germline V gene lookup returns CDR1 MNHEY and CDR2 SMNVEV (reference sequence). The CDR3 region is CASRSGTGIYEQYF. CDR3 DNA sequence: TGTGCCAGCAGGTCCGGGACAGGGATCTACGAGCAGTACTTC.

This clonotype showed up just a few times. The gene calls are TRBV11-2 and TRBJ2-7, with TRBD1 matching over 9 bases. Trimming took 8 bases from V and 0 from J; bases not matched to a gene: 8. The CDR3 has 15 residues. The germline V gene has CDR1 SGHAT and CDR2 FQNNGV. CDR3 nucleotides: TGTGCCAGCGCCAGGACGGACAGGGGCTCCTACGAGCAGTACTTC. It translates to CASARTDRGSYEQYF.

The chain recombines TRBV18 with TRBJ1-1; D is unclear. This CDR3 is 14 amino acids long. Germline V gene sequence: CDR1 KGHSH, CDR2 LQKENI. The germline V and J ends were trimmed by 1 base and 4 bases, with 10 bases remaining between them. Here the CDR3 reads CASSPLGGSTEAFF. For the CDR3, the DNA is TGTGCCAGCTCACCACTCGGAGGGAGCACTGAAGCTTTCTTT.

This clonotype appeared a few times. The chain employs TRBV29-1 and TRBJ2-2, with TRBD1 as a possible D gene (6 bases). V lost 6 bases to trimming and J lost 0 bases, with 17 bases between them. The CDR3 is made up of 16 amino acids. Per the germline V gene, CDR1 is SQVTM and CDR2 is ANQGSEA. The CDR3 loop reads CSVRQRTDSNTGELFF. CDR3 sequence (DNA): TGCAGCGTACGACAAAGGACAGACTCGAACACCGGGGAGCTGTTTTTT.

This clonotype has a handful of counts. The CDR3 nucleotides are TGTGCCAGCAGCCGGACGGCGGAGATAGGGCCTGAAGCTTTCTTT. Its translation: CASSRTAEIGPEAFF. The rearrangement uses TRBV2 and TRBJ1-1, with D unclear. The CDR3 extends over 15 amino acids. The germline gives CDR1 SNHLY, CDR2 FYNNEI. V was cut by 6 bases and J by 6 bases, with 20 bases left in between.

This clonotype has only a few counts. The chain has TRBV29-1 and TRBJ2-7; D is unresolved. The CDR3 runs 12 residues. Germline V gene data show CDR1 as SQVTM and CDR2 as ANQGSEA. The V gene lost 6 bases and the J gene lost 7 bases, with 16 bases spanning the gap. CDR3 sequence (DNA): TGCAGCGTCCCGGCGGACGCCGGGGAGCAGTACTTC. This codes for CSVPADAGEQYF.

The chain combines TRBV6-1 with TRBJ1-5; D is perhaps TRBD1 (6 bases). The CDR3 totals 14 residues. Germline-derived CDR1 and CDR2 are MNHNS and SASEGT. Trimming stripped 7 bases from V and 6 bases from J, with 16 bases between. The CDR3 reads CASKSDGGRQPQHF. In DNA form, the CDR3 reads TGTGCCAGCAAGTCGGACGGGGGGCGTCAGCCCCAGCATTTT.

V and J are TRBV6-5 and TRBJ2-7; weak D call: TRBD2 (5 bases). V was clipped by 5 bases and J by 2 bases, with 19 bases between them. Germline V gene lookup returns CDR1 MNHEY and CDR2 SVGAGI. CDR3 length: 16 amino acids. The CDR3 loop is CASSLLGGLIPYEQYF. CDR3 DNA sequence: TGTGCCAGCAGTCTACTAGGAGGACTGATACCCTACGAGCAGTACTTC.